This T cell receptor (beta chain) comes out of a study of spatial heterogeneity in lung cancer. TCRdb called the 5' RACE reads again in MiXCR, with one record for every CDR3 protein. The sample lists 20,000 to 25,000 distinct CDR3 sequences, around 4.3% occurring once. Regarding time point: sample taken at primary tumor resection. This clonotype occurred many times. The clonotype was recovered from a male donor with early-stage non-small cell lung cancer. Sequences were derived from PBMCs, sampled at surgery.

The CDR3 DNA reads TGTGCCAGCACCTCGGGGCCCGCTAGCGGCTCCTACAATGAGCAGTTCTTC. It translates to CASTSGPASGSYNEQFF. The chain carries TRBV7-6 and TRBJ2-1; TRBD2 aligns across 7 bases. Germline V gene lookup returns CDR1 SGHVS and CDR2 FNYEAQ. This CDR3 has 17 amino acids. Trimming removed 7 bases from V and 0 bases from J; junction bases left unmatched: 12.